The rows below give T cell receptor beta chains drawn from one sample of a study of T cells in Graves' hyperthyroidism and ophthalmopathy. TCRdb re-called the multiplex PCR reads through MiXCR, storing one row per CDR3 protein. The sample yields about 400,000 distinct CDR3 sequences, under 15% seen once. The specimen sequenced was blood. These receptors originate from a woman in her 30s with Graves' hyperthyroidism. CDR3s include the opening cysteine and the closing phenylalanine or tryptophan. The order of the fields is D gene, V gene, CDR3 protein. D genes are given only for firm matches.

D: .
V: TRBV28
CDR3: CASRVAGNTGELFF

D: .
V: TRBV27
CDR3: CASSIASSNQPQHF

D: TRBD1
V: TRBV6-8
CDR3: CASSYSGGGGYTF

D: TRBD2
V: TRBV29-1
CDR3: CSVEMGLASETQYF

D: TRBD1
V: TRBV5-5
CDR3: CASSPGQNSGNTIYF

D: .
V: TRBV27
CDR3: CASSYGQGGEQFF

D: TRBD1
V: TRBV19
CDR3: CATTDRGTGELFF

D: .
V: TRBV20-1
CDR3: CSARRGDPFSEQFF

D: TRBD2
V: TRBV30
CDR3: CAWSVAGGWVETQYF

D: TRBD2
V: TRBV20-1
CDR3: CSAPGTRADTQYF

D: .
V: TRBV6-1
CDR3: CASSDRGGETQYF

D: .
V: TRBV5-1
CDR3: CASAPFLSTDTQYF

D: TRBD2
V: TRBV10-3
CDR3: CAIGPTTSGSYEQYF

D: .
V: TRBV7-2
CDR3: CASSSIPGPQETQYF

D: .
V: TRBV19
CDR3: CASTPGIEAFF

D: .
V: TRBV11-3
CDR3: CASSLRSAGANTGELFF

D: TRBD1
V: TRBV7-9
CDR3: CASSSPTGRTGELFF

D: .
V: TRBV28
CDR3: CASSFYSNTGELFF

D: TRBD1
V: TRBV6-1
CDR3: CASRSDRESGELFF

D: TRBD1
V: TRBV19
CDR3: CATGPRQGLYGYTF